The next 11 T cell receptor beta chains were all read from a single sample in a study of blood T cells in healthy people across ages. The authors ran a second PCR of about 6 to 11 cycles using a sample-barcoded 5' primer and a J-beta primer mix. From the 5' RACE reads, TCRdb called clonotypes with MiXCR, one entry per CDR3 protein. The sample gives about 600,000 distinct CDR3 sequences, 45% to 55% of which show up once; 20% to 25% is in the top ten. Sequenced input: blood. The receptors here all came from a man older than 75 in good health.

This chain links TRBV18 with TRBJ1-1; possible D gene TRBD1, 6 bases. Trimming shortened V by 2 bases and J by 4 bases, and 11 bases separated the two germline ends. The CDR3 is made up of 14 amino acids. CDR1 is KGHSH and CDR2 is LQKENI in the germline V gene. CDR3 loop: CASSPTGLGTEAFF. The CDR3 DNA is TGTGCCAGCTCACCAACAGGGTTAGGCACTGAAGCTTTCTTT.

The chain joins TRBV6-2 or TRBV6-3 to TRBJ1-5; D gene unclear. The CDR3 has 13 amino acids. In germline, CDR1 is MNHEY, CDR2 SVGEGT. Trimming shortened V by 6 bases and J by 0 bases, and 6 bases separated the two germline ends. DNA for the CDR3: TGTGCCAGCAGCGAAGTTAGCAATCAGCCCCAGCATTTT. Protein: CASSEVSNQPQHF.

This clonotype was seen a handful of times. The CDR3 here is CASSQDYYGPYGYTF. CDR3 coding DNA: TGCGCCAGCAGCCAAGATTATTACGGTCCCTATGGCTACACCTTC. The chain couples TRBV4-3 to TRBJ1-2, with D unresolved. The CDR3 covers 15 residues. Per germline, CDR1 LGHNA and CDR2 YSLEER. V lost 0 bases, J lost 4 bases, and 12 bases lay in between.

This clonotype showed up just a few times. CDR3 loop: CASSPAARFQETQYF. The CDR3 nucleotides read TGCGCCAGCAGCCCCGCGGCGCGTTTTCAAGAGACCCAGTACTTC. V usage is TRBV4-3 and J usage is TRBJ2-5; D gene uncertain. This CDR3 is 15 amino acids long. The V end lost 4 bases, the J end lost 2 bases, and 14 bases lay between the germline ends. Germline lookup yields CDR1 LGHNA and CDR2 YSLEER.

The CDR3 loop is CASSSPRGPGETQYF. DNA for the CDR3: TGTGCCAGCAGCTCCCCCAGGGGGCCGGGTGAGACCCAGTACTTC. This chain links TRBV4-2 with TRBJ2-5; 8 bases map to TRBD1. Germline loops: CDR1 LGHNA, CDR2 YNFKEQ. V gave up 5 bases and J gave up 5 bases; unmatched junction bases: 10. The length of the CDR3 is 15 residues.

The chain links TRBV20-1 to TRBJ1-2; 7 bases match TRBD1. CDR3 length: 14 residues. Per the germline V gene, CDR1 is DFQATT and CDR2 is SNEGSKA (reference sequence). V was clipped by 3 bases and J by 3 bases; unmatched bases: 7. The CDR3 region has the DNA TGCAGTGCTAGGGCACGGACAGGCCACTATGGCTACACCTTC. It codes for CSARARTGHYGYTF.

The rearrangement links TRBV5-4 to TRBJ2-5; the match to TRBD1 covers 7 bases. Losses at the gene ends were 2 bases for V and 3 bases for J; bases not matched to a gene: 7. Germline V CDR1 and CDR2: SGHNT, YYREEE (reference sequence). The CDR3 totals 15 residues. The CDR3 here is CASSLDRAVKETQYF. CDR3 in DNA: TGTGCCAGCAGCTTAGACAGGGCCGTCAAAGAGACCCAGTACTTC.

The sample holds one count of this clonotype. The V call is TRBV20-1, the J call TRBJ1-3; 7 positions agree with TRBD1. V was pared by 5 bases and J by 0 bases, with 4 bases of the junction left unmatched. This CDR3 contains 14 residues. The germline V gene encodes CDR1 DFQATT and CDR2 SNEGSKA (reference sequence). This chain's CDR3 is CSARQGNSGNTIYF. The CDR3 coding sequence is TGCAGTGCTCGACAGGGCAACTCTGGAAACACCATATATTTT.

The rearrangement uses TRBV29-1 and TRBJ2-5; 8 nucleotides align to TRBD1. V was clipped by 3 bases and J by 5 bases; unmatched bases: 5. This CDR3 contains 13 residues. Germline V gene lookup returns CDR1 SQVTM and CDR2 ANQGSEA. CDR3 nucleotide sequence: TGCAGCGTTGATTCAGGGGGCGTGGAGACCCAGTACTTC. Its translation is CSVDSGGVETQYF.

V is TRBV6-5 and J is TRBJ2-1, with 9 bases fitting TRBD1. V dropped 5 bases and J dropped 10; count of bases not matched to a gene: 6. CDR1 MNHEY and CDR2 SVGAGI come from the germline V gene. This CDR3 is built from 13 residues. The CDR3 protein is CASSGTGRGEQFF. CDR3 sequence (DNA): TGTGCCAGCAGTGGGACAGGGCGGGGAGAGCAGTTCTTC.

The V and J genes are TRBV21-1 and TRBJ2-3; the table gives TRBD2 as D, unverified against the DNA. TRBV21-1 is given as a pseudogene. This CDR3 has 17 residues. CDR3 nucleotide sequence: TGTGCCAGCCAAAAGGGGGCTAGCGGGACCTACACAGATACGCAGTATTTT. Its translation is CASQKGASGTYTDTQYF.